These 22 T cell receptor beta chains were sequenced from one sample in a study of T cells in Graves' hyperthyroidism and ophthalmopathy. Amplification targeted TCR beta CDR3 regions from RNA transcripts. The HTBI primer set drove a first-round RT-PCR of the TCR CDR3. Via MiXCR, TCRdb re-called the multiplex PCR reads, giving one row per CDR3 protein. The sample has about 200,000 distinct CDR3 sequences; approximately 20% are singletons. The specimen was blood. Receptor source: a man aged 40-49 years with Graves' hyperthyroidism.

This clonotype was detected ten times or more. The genes are TRBV7-2 and TRBJ2-7; TRBD1 might be the D (5 bases). Germline CDR1 SGHTA, CDR2 FQGNSA. The CDR3 is 13 residues long. The V end was cut by 2 bases, the J end by 5 bases, with 10 bases between. CDR3 loop: CASSLSAGHEQYF. CDR3 DNA: TGTGCCAGCAGCTTATCGGCAGGGCACGAGCAGTACTTC.

This clonotype has a single count. This sequence joins TRBV7-2 and TRBJ2-1; 10 nucleotides match TRBD2. Germline lookup yields CDR1 SGHTA and CDR2 FQGNSA. The CDR3 totals 15 residues. Germline trimming cut 2 bases from V and 12 bases from J; bases unmatched to any gene: 10. CDR3 sequence: CASSLTSGGGQRQFF. In DNA, the CDR3 is TGTGCCAGCAGCTTAACGAGCGGGGGGGGCCAAAGGCAGTTCTTC.

The chain joins TRBV7-9 to TRBJ2-5; the D is unclear. Germline values: CDR1 SEHNR, CDR2 FQNEAQ (reference sequence). CDR3 length: 11 amino acids. V was shortened by 7 bases and J by 3 bases, with 6 bases between the two germline ends. The CDR3 coding sequence is TGTGCCAGCACCGGAAAAGAGACCCAGTACTTC. This encodes CASTGKETQYF.

This clonotype showed up many times. The chain's CDR3 is CASSLTSGGGSTDTQYF. DNA for the CDR3: TGTGCCAGCAGTTTGACTAGCGGGGGCGGCAGCACAGATACGCAGTATTTT. This chain connects TRBV28 to TRBJ2-3; 12 bases are shared with TRBD2. J gave up 0 bases and V 3 bases, and 4 bases lay outside the gene matches. The CDR3 totals 17 residues. Germline CDR1 is MDHEN and CDR2 is SYDVKM.

This clonotype occurred a few times. The gene calls are TRBV18 and TRBJ2-3; TRBD1 matches at 7 bases. Trimming cost V 3 bases and J 2 bases; bases outside gene matches: 8. Germline CDR1 and CDR2: KGHSH and LQKENI. The CDR3 is 16 amino acids. The CDR3: CASSPRGDRYTDTQYF. In nucleotides, the CDR3 is TGTGCCAGCTCACCCCGAGGGGACAGATACACAGATACGCAGTATTTT.

V usage is TRBV12-3 or TRBV12-4 and J usage is TRBJ1-1, with 7 bases matching TRBD1. The CDR3 consists of 12 residues. The trim removed 6 bases at V and 8 bases at J, leaving 6 bases unmatched. CDR3 nucleotides: TGTGCCAGCAGGACGGGACAGCCCGAAGCTTTCTTT. This gives the protein CASRTGQPEAFF.

This clonotype was observed a handful of times. A much larger clone differs by one base, so this may be a read error. This chain joins TRBV18 and TRBJ1-1; D uncertain. Trimming removed 3 bases from V and 11 bases from J, with 16 bases in between. The CDR3 is 13 residues long. The V gene's germline CDR1 is KGHSH and CDR2 LQKENI. CDR3 protein: CASSPGPDSRAFF. DNA of the CDR3: TGTGCCAGCTCACCTGGACCCGACTCCCGTGCTTTCTTT. The variable domain in full, with the rest retrieved from reference TRBV18 and TRBJ1-1, is NAGVMQNPRHLVRRRGQEARLRCSPMKGHSHVYWYRQLPEEGLKFMVYLQKENIIDESGMPKERFSAEFPKEGPSILRIQQVVRGDSAAYFCASSPGPDSRAFFGQGTRLTVV.

A note on this clonotype: This may arise from a read error, as a much more abundant clone is one base away. The genes are TRBV28 and TRBJ2-5, with D perhaps matching TRBD1 or TRBD2 (7 bases each). In germline, CDR1 is MDHEN, CDR2 SYDVKM. The CDR3 loop spans 16 amino acids. The CDR3 DNA reads TGTGCCAGCGGTTTTGGGGGGGCGCAGGGGGAGGAGACCCAGTACTTC. Residues: CASGFGGAQGEETQYF.

This clonotype was seen many times. V is TRBV7-2 and J is TRBJ2-1, with 8 bases identical to TRBD2. The germline CDR1 and CDR2 sequences are SGHTA and FQGNSA. V was pared by 5 bases and J by 8 bases, with 11 bases of the junction left unmatched. The CDR3 has 15 amino acids. CDR3 nucleotides: TGTGCCAGCAGCCAACCGGGGGGGCGCTTCTATGAGCAGTTCTTC. Its protein product is CASSQPGGRFYEQFF.

Notes on this clonotype: This may be a read error, as it is one base from a much larger clone. V and J are TRBV29-1 and TRBJ2-5, with D perhaps matching TRBD1 (5 bases). The CDR3 is 14 amino acids. Germline V CDR1 and CDR2: SQVTM, ANQGSEA. The CDR3: CSVEGVQGFETQCF. Here the CDR3 DNA reads TGCAGCGTTGAAGGGGTGCAGGGTTTCGAGACCCAGTGCTTC.

The chain is built from TRBV6-2 or TRBV6-3 and TRBJ1-5; TRBD1 matches 8 bases. This CDR3 comprises 15 residues. CDR1 and CDR2 from the germline V gene are MNHEY and SVGEGT. With V trimmed by 0 bases and J by 7 bases, 5 bases remained unmatched. The CDR3 nucleotides read TGTGCCAGCAGTTACTCGGACAGGGTGAGGCAGCCCCAGCATTTT. Amino acids: CASSYSDRVRQPQHF.

The table lists this clonotype with a few counts. The CDR3 DNA reads as TGTGCCACCAGTGATCCACAGGGGACTGGGGCCAACGTCCTGACTTTC. This translates into CATSDPQGTGANVLTF. The V gene is TRBV24-1, the J gene TRBJ2-6; TRBD1 aligns across 7 bases. Germline CDR1 KGHDR, CDR2 SFDVKD. With V trimmed by 3 bases and J by 2 bases, 3 bases remained unmatched. CDR3 size: 16 residues.

This clonotype has ten or more counts. The genes are TRBV3-1 and TRBJ1-1; D ambiguous. Trimming took off 1 base at V and 2 bases at J, with 11 bases between the two ends. The CDR3 runs 15 residues. The germline V gene encodes CDR1 LGHDT and CDR2 YNNKEL (reference sequence). CDR3 DNA sequence: TGTGCCAGCAGCCAAGGCCCAGTGGGTAACACTGAAGCTTTCTTT. This gives the protein CASSQGPVGNTEAFF.

This chain joins TRBV2 and TRBJ2-2, with D perhaps matching TRBD1 or TRBD2 (6 bases each). This CDR3 is built from 16 residues. The V gene's germline CDR1 is SNHLY and CDR2 FYNNEI. Trimming shortened V by 4 bases and J by 1 base, and 13 bases separated the two germline ends. The CDR3 DNA reads as TGTGCCAGCAGTGGCCGGGGGACAATGAACACCGGGGAGCTGTTTTTT. It is translated as CASSGRGTMNTGELFF.

This clonotype occurred many times. The rearrangement joins TRBV9 to TRBJ1-1; D is ambiguous. The CDR3 sequence is 15 residues long. Germline CDR1 is SGDLS and CDR2 is YYNGEE. The germline V and J ends were trimmed by 0 bases and 1 base, with 10 bases remaining between them. In nucleotides, the CDR3 is TGTGCCAGCAGCGTAGCGTTGGCTTCGAACACTGAAGCTTTCTTT. Residues: CASSVALASNTEAFF. Using reference TRBV9 and TRBJ1-1 for the parts outside the CDR3, the full variable domain is DSGVTQTPKHLITATGQRVTLRCSPRSGDLSVYWYQQSLDQGLQFLIQYYNGEERAKGNILERFSAQQFPDLHSELNLSSLELGDSALYFCASSVALASNTEAFFGQGTRLTVV.

This clonotype was detected ten times or more. The rearrangement links TRBV5-6 to TRBJ2-7; D is undetermined. Trimming pared 2 bases from V and 0 bases from J, leaving 6 bases between. This CDR3 is built from 13 residues. Germline CDR1 SGHDT, CDR2 YYEEEE. The CDR3: CASSFSASYEQYF. The CDR3 DNA follows: TGTGCCAGCAGCTTCTCAGCCTCCTACGAGCAGTACTTC. Variable domain in full (rest from reference TRBV5-6 and TRBJ2-7): DAGVTQSPTHLIKTRGQQVTLRCSPKSGHDTVSWYQQALGQGPQFIFQYYEEEERQRGNFPDRFSGHQFPNYSSELNVNALLLGDSALYLCASSFSASYEQYFGPGTRLTVT.

This clonotype appeared a few times. The V and J genes are TRBV6-1 and TRBJ2-3, with a possible D match to TRBD2 (8 bases). Per germline, CDR1 MNHNS and CDR2 SASEGT. V was cut by 7 bases and J by 4 bases, with 24 bases left in between. The CDR3 covers 17 residues. The CDR3 loop reads CASNIFASGQGADTQYF. DNA for the CDR3: TGTGCCAGCAACATCTTTGCTAGCGGGCAGGGGGCAGATACGCAGTATTTT.

This clonotype came up many times. The rearrangement joins TRBV10-3 to TRBJ1-2, with a possible D match to TRBD1 (6 bases). The V gene lost 2 bases and the J gene lost 6 bases, with 13 bases spanning the gap. CDR1 and CDR2 (germline): ENHRY, SYGVKD. The CDR3 has 14 amino acids. The CDR3 reads CAISEGLGGDGYTF. Here the CDR3 DNA reads TGTGCCATCAGTGAGGGTCTAGGGGGTGATGGCTACACCTTC.

This clonotype was counted many times. The chain links TRBV6-1 to TRBJ2-7; 8 positions agree with TRBD1. The V gene end was trimmed by 7 bases and the J gene end by 3 bases; junction bases not matched to a gene: 8. This CDR3 spans 14 amino acids. Germline CDR1 MNHNS, CDR2 SASEGT. The CDR3 bases are TGTGCCAGCATGGACGTGGGACAGGACTACGAGCAGTACTTC. Its translation: CASMDVGQDYEQYF.

This clonotype has a count of ten or more. The rearrangement joins TRBV5-4 to TRBJ2-7; maybe TRBD2 (5 bases). From germline, CDR1 is SGHNT and CDR2 YYREEE (reference sequence). The CDR3 runs to 15 residues. V was trimmed by 0 bases and J by 2 bases, leaving 12 bases between them. The CDR3, as DNA: TGTGCCAGCAGCTTGGCCCAGTCCGGGGCCTACGAGCAGTACTTC. Its protein is CASSLAQSGAYEQYF.

This chain connects TRBV6-2 or TRBV6-3 to TRBJ2-5; D is uncertain. Looked up from germline, CDR1 is MNHEY and CDR2 is SVGEGT. The CDR3 runs to 15 residues. Trimming removed 3 bases from V and 3 bases from J, with 14 bases in between. The CDR3 sequence is CASSYGKNLEETQYF. DNA for the CDR3: TGTGCCAGCAGTTATGGGAAAAATTTAGAAGAGACCCAGTACTTC.

This clonotype showed up many times. The genes are TRBV7-2 and TRBJ2-7, with D tentatively TRBD1 or TRBD2 (5 bases each). Germline CDR1 reads SGHTA; CDR2 reads FQGNSA. The CDR3 consists of 14 residues. Trimming removed 4 bases at V and 3 bases at J, with 13 bases between. CDR3 protein: CASSWRQGDYEQYF. CDR3 bases: TGTGCCAGCAGCTGGAGGCAGGGAGACTACGAGCAGTACTTC.